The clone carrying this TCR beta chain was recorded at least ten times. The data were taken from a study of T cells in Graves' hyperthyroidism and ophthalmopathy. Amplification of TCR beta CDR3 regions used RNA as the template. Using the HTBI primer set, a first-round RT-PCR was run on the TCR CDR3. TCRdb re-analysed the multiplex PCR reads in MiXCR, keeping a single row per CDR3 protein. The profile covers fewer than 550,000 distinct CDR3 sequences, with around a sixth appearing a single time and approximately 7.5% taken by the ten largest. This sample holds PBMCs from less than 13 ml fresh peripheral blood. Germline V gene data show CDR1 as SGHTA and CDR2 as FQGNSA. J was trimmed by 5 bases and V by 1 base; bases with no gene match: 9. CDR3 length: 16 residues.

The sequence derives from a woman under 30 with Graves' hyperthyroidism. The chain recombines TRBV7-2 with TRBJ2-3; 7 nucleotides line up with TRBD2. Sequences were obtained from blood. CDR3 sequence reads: CASSLGSAGFEDTQYF. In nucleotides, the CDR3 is TGTGCCAGCAGCTTAGGATCAGCGGGATTCGAAGATACGCAGTATTTT.